The clone carrying this T cell receptor beta chain was recorded at least ten times. This sample was included in a study of blood T cells in healthy people across ages. For the second PCR, which ran for about 6 to 12 cycles, a sample-barcoded 5' primer and a J-beta primer mix were used. TCRdb itself ran the 5' RACE reads through MiXCR, one entry per CDR3 protein. The table shows roughly 930,000 distinct CDR3 sequences, with around 49% occurring only once. Each donor's blood draw was roughly 10 milliliters of peripheral blood. The germline V gene encodes CDR1 SGHTA and CDR2 FQGNSA. CDR3 size: 14 residues. Trimming pared 3 bases from V and 5 bases from J, leaving 12 bases between.

The sequence came from a man aged 30-40 years in good health. This chain uses TRBV7-2 with TRBJ2-3; perhaps D is TRBD1 or TRBD2 (6 bases each). The material sequenced was blood. CDR3 residues: CASSLAGGQDTQYF. Here the CDR3 DNA reads TGTGCCAGCAGCTTGGCCGGGGGCCAAGATACGCAGTATTTT.